The source of this TCR beta chain is a study of T-cell reconstitution after alpha-beta-depleted transplantation in children. This CDR3 has 15 residues. V was shortened by 6 bases and J by 1 base, with 16 bases between the two germline ends. Germline V gives CDR1 DFQATT, CDR2 SNEGSKA (reference sequence). This sample's TCRbeta library carried unique molecular identifier barcodes. TCRdb itself ran the PCR reads through MiXCR, one entry per CDR3 protein. This table holds some 130,000 distinct CDR3 sequences, more than 9.5% found once. The sequences come from PBMCs, mostly from graft donor cells, collected 180 days after TCRalphabeta/CD19-depleted stem cell transplant. The source is a girl under two years old who had a stem cell transplant for combined immunodeficiency, so the T cells may come from the graft donor. The V call is TRBV20-1, the J call TRBJ1-5; D ambiguous. The CDR3 bases are TGCAGTGCCGGCCCAGGAGGGAAGAGCAATCAGCCCCAGCATTTT. It is translated as CSAGPGGKSNQPQHF.